This T cell receptor beta chain was profiled in a study of PD-L1 blockade in urothelial cancer. Study-wide context: Among blood samples, the median T cell count was about 130,000. Whole-study results and caveats: Patients with below-median pretreatment blood clonality survived longer.

With regard to this clone: Its cognate antigen is unknown.

Using immunoSEQ multiplex PCR, the repertoire was profiled, and TCRdb retains in-frame clones only, with some absent. The sample carries 95,000 to 150,000 clones, 86% recorded once. The time point here: peripheral blood 6 weeks after treatment start. Urothelial carcinoma, locally advanced or metastatic, affected the patients. Per patient, between 1 and 8 samples were collected at pretreatment and on-treatment time points. This CDR3 has 16 residues. With 6 bases clipped from V and 1 base from J, the junction kept 12 bases outside the gene matches. Looked up from germline, CDR1 is MDHEN and CDR2 is SYDVKM.

The rearrangement uses TRBV28 and TRBJ2-7; the match to TRBD1 covers 7 bases. Sequences were derived from PBMCs, sampled around atezolizumab (anti-PD-L1) treatment. The receptor's source is a man aged 50 to 60 with urothelial cancer. This CDR3 is CASRRGGTRSSYEQYF. The CDR3 coding sequence is TGTGCCAGCAGGAGAGGGGGCACTAGATCTTCCTACGAGCAGTACTTC.